The 15 T cell receptor beta chains given below trace back to one sample, sequenced in a study of a mutant IDH1 vaccine in newly diagnosed glioma. For these receptors, no antigen is known. This table comes from immunoSEQ multiplex PCR, and its TCRdb copy is limited to in-frame clones, with some not included. The table has tens of thousands of clones, 84% seen once. Indicated time point: week 11, during vaccination. With topical imiquimod, each dose of the vaccine consisted of 300 ug of mutant IDH1 20-mer peptide. The starting material was PBMCs, obtained from a glioma patient whose treatment included an IDH1 peptide vaccine. The origin of the receptors is a man aged 30 to 45 with glioma.

The J gene is TRBJ1-6, the V gene TRBV30; 7 bases map to TRBD1. Trimming took 5 bases from V and 14 from J; bases not matched to a gene: 15. Germline loops: CDR1 GTSNPN, CDR2 SVGIG (reference sequence). The CDR3 runs 14 residues. CDR3 in DNA: TGTGCCTGGGGGGACCCAGGACAGGTGAAAACCCTCCACTTT. Translated: CAWGDPGQVKTLHF.

The rearrangement joins TRBV7-9 to TRBJ2-1; 9 bases are a match to TRBD2. The CDR3 contains 15 residues. Germline-derived CDR1 and CDR2 are SEHNR and FQNEAQ (reference sequence). Germline trimming cut 0 bases from V and 5 bases from J; bases unmatched to any gene: 2. The CDR3 nucleotides are TGTGCCAGCAGCTTAGCAGCGGGAGGCAACAATGAGCAGTTCTTC. Encoded protein: CASSLAAGGNNEQFF.

The rearrangement uses TRBV7-2 and TRBJ2-5; D is ambiguous. Germline-derived CDR1 and CDR2 are SGHTA and FQGNSA. V shed 5 bases and J shed 3 bases, with 10 bases lying between them. This CDR3 contains 13 residues. The CDR3 spells CASSRDGKETQYF. CDR3 coding DNA: TGTGCCAGCAGCCGAGACGGAAAAGAGACCCAGTACTTC.

In this sample, this clone turned up a few times. The chain uses TRBV7-9 and TRBJ2-4; D remains ambiguous. This CDR3 has 12 residues. V lost 4 bases, J lost 6 bases, and 7 bases lay in between. Germline CDR1 and CDR2: SEHNR and FQNEAQ (reference sequence). CDR3 DNA sequence: TGTGCCAGCAGCTCTGGACCAAACATTCAGTACTTC. Amino acids: CASSSGPNIQYF.

The chain recombines TRBV7-9 with TRBJ1-4; 8 bases map to TRBD1. The CDR3 totals 15 residues. Germline V CDR1 and CDR2: SEHNR, FQNEAQ (reference sequence). V lost 5 bases and J lost 6; bases outside the gene matches: 8. The CDR3 protein is CASSRTGRRDEKLFF. DNA of the CDR3: TGTGCCAGCAGCCGGACAGGGAGAAGGGATGAAAAACTGTTTTTT.

J is TRBJ2-2 and V is TRBV6-6; D perhaps matches TRBD2 (6 bases). The CDR3 totals 15 residues. Per germline, CDR1 MNHNY and CDR2 SVGAGI (reference sequence). Between the trimmed V and J ends, which lost 2 bases and 6 bases, there was a span of 13 bases. As DNA, the CDR3 is TGTGCCAGCAGTTACCTTCGGGAGAGGGCCGGGGAGCTGTTTTTT. Translated: CASSYLRERAGELFF.

This clone was seen only a few times. The gene calls are TRBV29-1 and TRBJ1-5; D may be TRBD1 (5 bases). Trimming removed 6 bases from V and 4 bases from J, with 7 bases in between. The CDR3 runs 11 residues. The germline CDR1 and CDR2 sequences are SQVTM and ANQGSEA. DNA of the CDR3: TGCAGCGTGTCAGGGAATCAGCCCCAGCATTTT. Protein product: CSVSGNQPQHF.

To note about this clone: Distinct nucleotide sequences in the sample also encode this CDR3. The rearrangement uses TRBV7-8 and TRBJ1-1; D remains ambiguous. Trimming removed 1 base from V and 0 bases from J, with 6 bases in between. The CDR3 covers 14 residues. CDR1 is SGHVS, CDR2 FQNEAQ, per germline. The CDR3 spells CASSLVRLNTEAFF. CDR3 in DNA: TGTGCCAGCAGCTTAGTTCGGCTGAACACTGAAGCTTTCTTT.

The rearrangement uses TRBV5-6 and TRBJ2-6, with D hard to call. Trimming left V 2 bases short and J 4 bases short, with 7 bases between. The CDR3 covers 14 residues. Germline-derived CDR1 and CDR2 are SGHDT and YYEEEE. CDR3: CASSFLSGANVLTF. The DNA for the CDR3 is TGTGCCAGCAGCTTCCTTTCCGGGGCCAACGTCCTGACTTTC.

This chain uses TRBV27 with TRBJ2-2, with 12 positions matching TRBD2. The CDR3 totals 16 residues. Germline V lookup: CDR1 MNHEY, CDR2 SMNVEV (reference sequence). The CDR3 loop is CASRRLAGATTGELFF. The DNA for the CDR3 is TGTGCTAGTAGGAGACTAGCGGGAGCCACCACCGGGGAGCTGTTTTTT.

The CDR3 DNA reads as TGTGCCAGCAGCGGCGGGGGCCATGAGCAGTTCTTC. Translating gives CASSGGGHEQFF. The chain is built from TRBV9 and TRBJ2-1; D possibly corresponds to TRBD2 (7 bases). This CDR3 spans 12 amino acids. CDR1 and CDR2 from the germline V gene are SGDLS and YYNGEE. The V end was cut by 3 bases, the J end by 8 bases, with 9 bases between.

The chain joins TRBV28 to TRBJ1-5; D is undetermined. Trimming stripped 5 bases from V and 9 bases from J, with 8 bases between. This CDR3 spans 11 amino acids. Germline lookup yields CDR1 MDHEN and CDR2 SYDVKM. The CDR3 DNA sequence: TGTGCCAGCAGTCCCCGAGGGCCCCAGCATTTT. Translation: CASSPRGPQHF.

This clone was observed a handful of times. J is TRBJ1-5 and V is TRBV28; D remains ambiguous. This CDR3 comprises 15 residues. Per the germline V gene, CDR1 is MDHEN and CDR2 is SYDVKM. V was trimmed by 4 bases and J by 9 bases, leaving 19 bases between them. The CDR3: CASSSLDGLRGPQHF. The CDR3 DNA follows: TGTGCCAGCAGTTCTCTGGACGGGCTTCGTGGGCCCCAGCATTTT.

The chain is built from TRBV5-6 and TRBJ1-2; the match to TRBD1 covers 8 bases. The V and J ends lost 2 bases and 6 bases, in that order; junction bases with no gene match: 6. CDR3 size: 14 residues. Per germline, CDR1 SGHDT and CDR2 YYEEEE. CDR3 nucleotide sequence: TGTGCCAGCAGCTTACCAGGGGGCTCGGATGGCTACACCTTC. Translation gives CASSLPGGSDGYTF.

J is TRBJ2-1 and V is TRBV30; D assignment may be TRBD1 or TRBD2 (6 bases each). Germline lookup yields CDR1 GTSNPN and CDR2 SVGIG (reference sequence). Trimming pared 5 bases from V and 0 bases from J, leaving 11 bases between. This CDR3 has 14 amino acids. The CDR3 nucleotides read TGTGCCTGGGCGGGACACCGCTCCTACAATGAGCAGTTCTTC. Residues: CAWAGHRSYNEQFF.